This T cell receptor beta chain appears in the sequencing data of a study of cytomegalovirus exposure and HLA in healthy donors. Study outcomes and limitations: The only immune exposure information that was available was CMV serostatus.

Vbeta (60) and Jbeta (13) primers were used in the PCR. Sequencing was performed with immunoSEQ multiplex PCR; in TCRdb, only in-frame clones are kept and a portion is missing. The data show about 120,000 clones, with 76% seen just once and approximately 12% held by the top ten. Worth noting for this clone: The antigen is not known.

Germline V gene data show CDR1 as MDHEN and CDR2 as SYDVKM. The CDR3 spans 14 residues. V lost 0 bases and J lost 6; bases outside the gene matches: 3. Specimen: PBMCs. The V and J genes are TRBV28 and TRBJ1-2, with 8 bases fitting TRBD1. The receptor was isolated from a middle-aged woman in good health and CMV-seropositive. The CDR3 DNA is TGTGCCAGCAGTTTATGGACAGGGGAGGATGGCTACACCTTC. This translates into CASSLWTGEDGYTF.